Here is one TCR beta chain with its context. The CDR3 runs to 16 residues. CDR1 is SGHNT, CDR2 YYREEE, per germline (reference sequence). The V gene end was trimmed by 6 bases and the J gene end by 0 bases; junction bases not matched to a gene: 7. This record comes from a study of blood T cell repertoires in COVID-19. Authors' data handling: Amplifying reference gene primers gave estimates of nucleated cell counts. Clones were sequenced by immunoSEQ multiplex PCR, and TCRdb holds only the in-frame ones, with some missing. The V and J calls and clone size are taken from that table; D and trimming were inferred from the DNA. Of 250,000 to 350,000 clones listed, approximately 88% were seen once; the top ten hold around 9%.

This rearrangement joins TRBV5-4 to TRBJ2-7; 12 nucleotides align to TRBD2. This receptor was identified in a woman between 18 and 29 years old who had recovered from COVID-19. Sequencing input: PBMCs or T cells enriched from blood (not recorded which). CDR3 nucleotides: TGTGCCAGCAATAGAAGACTAGCGGGGGACTCCTACGAGCAGTACTTC. Its translation is CASNRRLAGDSYEQYF.